The 4 T cell receptor beta chains in this list originate from one sample, sequenced in a study of shared clonotypes between healthy human individuals. The table came from immunoSEQ multiplex PCR; TCRdb's copy has only in-frame clones and leaves some out. This table has 950,000 to 1,300,000 clones, around four fifths appearing once. The sequenced material came from memory CD4+ T cells sorted from blood. The subset was: CD45RA-negative fraction. Receptors were obtained from a man aged 18 to 30 in good health.

This clone came up a few times. This chain uses TRBV9 with TRBJ1-2; TRBD1 might be the D (5 bases). V lost 0 bases and J 0 bases, leaving 6 bases between the germline ends. The CDR3 extends over 14 amino acids. From germline, CDR1 is SGDLS and CDR2 YYNGEE. The CDR3 here is CASSVATANYGYTF. CDR3 nucleotide sequence: TGTGCCAGCAGCGTAGCGACAGCTAACTATGGCTACACCTTC.

CDR3 in DNA: TGTGCCAGTATTGGGTGGGGGGATGTTCAGCCCCAGCATTTT. Amino acid sequence: CASIGWGDVQPQHF. The chain carries TRBV19 and TRBJ1-5; D possibly corresponds to TRBD1 (5 bases). Germline V gene lookup returns CDR1 LNHDA and CDR2 SQIVND (reference sequence). V was trimmed by 7 bases and J by 6 bases, leaving 16 bases between them. This CDR3 has 14 amino acids.

On this clone: Different DNA sequences within this sample yield the same CDR3. The chain carries TRBV6-6 and TRBJ2-7, with D possibly matching TRBD1 (5 bases). V was trimmed by 0 bases and J by 7 bases, leaving 7 bases between them. Germline CDR1 is MNHNY and CDR2 is SVGAGI (reference sequence). The CDR3 is made up of 12 amino acids. CDR3 in DNA: TGTGCCAGCAGTTACTCGGGGCGAGAGCAGTACTTC. This codes for CASSYSGREQYF.

The chain couples TRBV7-3 to TRBJ2-5; TRBD2 aligns across 14 bases. The CDR3 contains 15 residues. With 2 bases clipped from V and 5 bases from J, the junction kept 1 base outside the gene matches. The germline V gene has CDR1 SGHTA and CDR2 FQGTGA. CDR3 DNA sequence: TGTGCCAGCAGCTTAGGACTAGCGGGGGGTGAGACCCAGTACTTC. Translation: CASSLGLAGGETQYF. The variable domain in full, completed from reference TRBV7-3 and TRBJ2-5, reads GAGVSQTPSNKVTEKGKYVELRCDPISGHTALYWYRQSLGQGPEFLIYFQGTGAADDSGLPNDRFFAVRPEGSVSTLKIQRTERGDSAVYLCASSLGLAGGETQYFGPGTRLLVL.